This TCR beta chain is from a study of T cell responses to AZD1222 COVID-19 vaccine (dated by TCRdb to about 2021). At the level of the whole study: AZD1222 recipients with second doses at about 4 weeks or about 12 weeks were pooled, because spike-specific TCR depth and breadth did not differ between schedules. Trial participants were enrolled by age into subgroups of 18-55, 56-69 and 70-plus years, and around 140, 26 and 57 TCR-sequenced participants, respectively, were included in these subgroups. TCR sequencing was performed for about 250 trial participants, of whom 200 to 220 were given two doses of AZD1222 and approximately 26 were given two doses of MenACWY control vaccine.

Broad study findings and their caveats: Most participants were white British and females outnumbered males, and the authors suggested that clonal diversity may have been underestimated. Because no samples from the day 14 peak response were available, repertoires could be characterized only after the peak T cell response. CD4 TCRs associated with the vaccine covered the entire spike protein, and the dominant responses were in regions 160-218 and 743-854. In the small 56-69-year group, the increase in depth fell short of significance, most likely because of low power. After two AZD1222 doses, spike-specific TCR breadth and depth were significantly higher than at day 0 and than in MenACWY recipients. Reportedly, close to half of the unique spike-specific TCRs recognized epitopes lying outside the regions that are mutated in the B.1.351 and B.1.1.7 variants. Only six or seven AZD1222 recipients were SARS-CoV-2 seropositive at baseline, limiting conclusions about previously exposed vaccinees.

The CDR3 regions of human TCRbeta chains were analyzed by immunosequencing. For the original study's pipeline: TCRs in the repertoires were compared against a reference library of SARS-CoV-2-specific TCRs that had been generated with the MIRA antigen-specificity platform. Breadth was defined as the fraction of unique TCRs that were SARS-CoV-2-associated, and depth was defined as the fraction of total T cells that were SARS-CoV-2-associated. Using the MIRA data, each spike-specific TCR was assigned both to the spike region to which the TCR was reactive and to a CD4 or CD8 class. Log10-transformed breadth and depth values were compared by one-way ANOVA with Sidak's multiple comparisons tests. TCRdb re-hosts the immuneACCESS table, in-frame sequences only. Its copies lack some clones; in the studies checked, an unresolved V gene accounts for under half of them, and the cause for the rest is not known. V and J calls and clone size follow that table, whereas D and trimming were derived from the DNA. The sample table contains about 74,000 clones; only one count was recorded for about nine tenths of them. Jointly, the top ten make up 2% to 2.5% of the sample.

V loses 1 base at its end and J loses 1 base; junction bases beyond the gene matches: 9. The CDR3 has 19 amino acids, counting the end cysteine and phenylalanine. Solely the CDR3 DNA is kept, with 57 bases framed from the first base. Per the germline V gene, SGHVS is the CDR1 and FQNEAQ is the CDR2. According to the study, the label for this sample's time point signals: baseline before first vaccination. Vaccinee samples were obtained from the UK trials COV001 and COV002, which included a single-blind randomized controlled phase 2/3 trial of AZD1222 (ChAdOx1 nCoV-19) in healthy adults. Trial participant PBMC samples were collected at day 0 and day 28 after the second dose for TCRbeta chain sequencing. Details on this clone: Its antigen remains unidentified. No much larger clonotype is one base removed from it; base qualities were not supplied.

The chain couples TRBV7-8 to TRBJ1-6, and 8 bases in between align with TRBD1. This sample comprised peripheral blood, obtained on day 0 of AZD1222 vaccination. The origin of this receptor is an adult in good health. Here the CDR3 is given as CASSLVYGQGSSYNSPLHF. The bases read TGTGCCAGCAGCTTAGTATATGGACAGGGAAGTTCCTATAATTCACCCCTCCACTTT.